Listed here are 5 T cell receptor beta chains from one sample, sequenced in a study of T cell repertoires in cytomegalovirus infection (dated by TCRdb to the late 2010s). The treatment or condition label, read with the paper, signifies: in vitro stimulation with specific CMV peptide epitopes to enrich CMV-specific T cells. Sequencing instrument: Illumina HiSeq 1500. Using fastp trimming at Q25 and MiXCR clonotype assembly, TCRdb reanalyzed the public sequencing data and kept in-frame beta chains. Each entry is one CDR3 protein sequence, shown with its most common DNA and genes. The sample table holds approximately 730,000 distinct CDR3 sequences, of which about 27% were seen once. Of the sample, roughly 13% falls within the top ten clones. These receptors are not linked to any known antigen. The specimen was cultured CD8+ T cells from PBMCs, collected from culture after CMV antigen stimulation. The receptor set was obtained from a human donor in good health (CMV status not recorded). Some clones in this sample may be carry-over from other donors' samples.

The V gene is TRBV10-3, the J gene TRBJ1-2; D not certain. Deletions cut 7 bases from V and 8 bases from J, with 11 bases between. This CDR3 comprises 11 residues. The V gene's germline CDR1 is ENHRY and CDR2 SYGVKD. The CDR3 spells CAIKLLRGYTF. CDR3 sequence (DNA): TGTGCCATCAAGCTTCTTCGGGGCTACACCTTC.

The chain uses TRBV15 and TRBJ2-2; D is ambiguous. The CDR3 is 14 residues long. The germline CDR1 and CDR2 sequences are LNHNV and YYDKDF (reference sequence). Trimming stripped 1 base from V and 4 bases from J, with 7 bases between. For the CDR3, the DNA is TGTGCCACCAGCAGAGTCGAGACCACCGGGGAGCTGTTTTTT. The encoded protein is CATSRVETTGELFF. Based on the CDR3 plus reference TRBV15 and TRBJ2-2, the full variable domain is DAMVIQNPRYQVTQFGKPVTLSCSQTLNHNVMYWYQQKSSQAPKLLFHYYDKDFNNEADTPDNFQSRRPNTSFCFLDIRSPGLGDTAMYLCATSRVETTGELFFGEGSRLTVL.

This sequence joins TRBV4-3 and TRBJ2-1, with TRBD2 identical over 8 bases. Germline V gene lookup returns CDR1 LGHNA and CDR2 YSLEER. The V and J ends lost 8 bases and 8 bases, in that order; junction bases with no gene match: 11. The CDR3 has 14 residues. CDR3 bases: TGCGCCAGCGCACAAGGGACTAGGGGAGATGAGCAGTTCTTC. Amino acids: CASAQGTRGDEQFF.

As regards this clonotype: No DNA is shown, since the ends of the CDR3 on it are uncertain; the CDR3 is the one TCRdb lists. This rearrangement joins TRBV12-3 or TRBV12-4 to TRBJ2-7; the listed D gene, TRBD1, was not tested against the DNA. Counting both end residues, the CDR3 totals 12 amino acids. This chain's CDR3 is CASSFGAGEQYF.

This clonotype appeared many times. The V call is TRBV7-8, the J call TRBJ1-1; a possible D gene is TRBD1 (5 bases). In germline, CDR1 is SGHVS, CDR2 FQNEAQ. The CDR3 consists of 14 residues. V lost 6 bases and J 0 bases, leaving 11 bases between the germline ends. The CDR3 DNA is TGTGCCAGCAGAGCTAGGGGCCTGAACACTGAAGCTTTCTTT. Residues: CASRARGLNTEAFF.